This passage covers 22 T cell receptor beta chains from one sample sequenced in a study of cytomegalovirus exposure and HLA in healthy donors (dated by TCRdb to 2015 to 2018). The method was the immunoSEQ multiplex PCR assay. For the multiplex PCR, a mixture combining 60 forward primers for TCR Vbeta segments and 13 reverse primers for TCR Jbeta segments was used. TCRdb holds this immuneACCESS table with in-frame rearrangements only. Some clones are missing; in checked studies, unresolved V genes explain under half, and the rest has no known cause. Present in this sample are roughly 130,000 clones, around 70% of which were seen just once. Of the sample, 6% to 8% is held by the ten largest clones. Sequencing was carried out using PBMCs. These TCRs come from a man aged 35-49 years in good health and CMV-seropositive.

The rearrangement uses TRBV2 and TRBJ1-2, with 12 nucleotides matching TRBD1. Germline V gene data show CDR1 as SNHLY and CDR2 as FYNNEI. V was clipped by 3 bases and J by 4 bases; unmatched bases: 6. The CDR3 sequence is 16 residues long. CDR3 DNA sequence: TGTGCCAGCAGTGACCGGGACAGGGGGCTCGGCTATGGCTACACCTTC. Translated: CASSDRDRGLGYGYTF.

This clone has a single count. Other DNA sequences in this sample translate to the same CDR3. The rearrangement joins TRBV27 to TRBJ2-3, with TRBD2 identical over 10 bases. J was trimmed by 3 bases and V by 10 bases; bases with no gene match: 19. Germline V gene data show CDR1 as MNHEY and CDR2 as SMNVEV (reference sequence). The CDR3 runs 18 residues. This chain's CDR3 is CATSPRRTSGGGTDTQYF. In nucleotides, the CDR3 is TGTGCCACCTCCCCCAGGAGGACTAGCGGAGGTGGGACAGATACGCAGTATTTT.

The chain joins TRBV7-2 to TRBJ1-2; 9 bases are shared with TRBD1. This CDR3 spans 16 amino acids. Germline lookup yields CDR1 SGHTA and CDR2 FQGNSA. V was pared by 1 base and J by 6 bases, with 9 bases of the junction left unmatched. The CDR3 spells CASSLVDLGTGNGYTF. As DNA, the CDR3 is TGTGCCAGCAGCTTAGTTGATTTGGGGACAGGGAATGGCTACACCTTC.

V is TRBV9 and J is TRBJ1-5; the D is unclear. This CDR3 has 15 amino acids. The germline CDR1 and CDR2 sequences are SGDLS and YYNGEE. V shed 1 base and J shed 0 bases, with 8 bases lying between them. CDR3: CASSVNSYSNQPQHF. CDR3 DNA: TGTGCCAGCAGCGTAAACAGCTATAGCAATCAGCCCCAGCATTTT.

The rearrangement links TRBV6-6 to TRBJ1-1; D is undetermined. Germline V gives CDR1 MNHNY, CDR2 SVGAGI (reference sequence). V dropped 0 bases and J dropped 7 bases, with 6 bases sitting between them. This CDR3 contains 12 residues. The CDR3 is CASSYSGREAFF. The CDR3, as DNA: TGTGCCAGCAGTTACTCGGGCCGTGAAGCTTTCTTT.

The chain couples TRBV28 to TRBJ1-1, with 9 bases fitting TRBD1. J lost 4 bases, V lost 8 bases, and 20 bases had no gene match. CDR3 size: 18 residues. CDR1 and CDR2 from the germline V gene are MDHEN and SYDVKM. The CDR3 is CASANTPGGQGLGTEAFF. The DNA for the CDR3 is TGTGCCAGCGCCAACACCCCCGGGGGACAGGGATTAGGCACTGAAGCTTTCTTT.

In its sample, this clone was seen a few times. This sequence joins TRBV27 and TRBJ2-5, with TRBD1 matching over 7 bases. After removal of 5 bases from V and 4 bases from J, the junction contained 13 bases not matched to a gene. The CDR3 spans 16 residues. Germline V gives CDR1 MNHEY, CDR2 SMNVEV (reference sequence). This CDR3 reads CASSPDTVRQGETQYF. For the CDR3, the DNA is TGTGCCAGCAGTCCAGATACGGTTCGACAGGGAGAGACCCAGTACTTC.

V and J are TRBV29-1 and TRBJ2-7, with D tentatively TRBD2 (5 bases). V gave up 1 base and J gave up 3 bases, with 19 bases separating them. This CDR3 spans 16 amino acids. CDR1 is SQVTM and CDR2 is ANQGSEA in the germline V gene. Here the CDR3 reads CSVEGRSSGPHYEQYF. The CDR3 DNA reads as TGCAGCGTTGAAGGGAGGTCGAGCGGCCCCCACTACGAGCAGTACTTC.

The chain employs TRBV5-1 and TRBJ2-5; TRBD1 is a possible D gene (6 bases). V gave up 0 bases and J gave up 5 bases, with 11 bases separating them. CDR3 length: 14 residues. Germline V gives CDR1 SGHRS, CDR2 YFSETQ. The DNA of the CDR3 is TGCGCCAGCAGCTTGGCCAGGGGCGGGGAGACCCAGTACTTC. It codes for CASSLARGGETQYF.

The chain employs TRBV9 and TRBJ1-2, with TRBD1 matching 8 bases. CDR1 and CDR2 (germline): SGDLS, YYNGEE. The CDR3 spans 17 residues. J lost 2 bases, V lost 0 bases, and 9 bases had no gene match. The CDR3 DNA sequence: TGTGCCAGCAGCGTAGGCCCAGGGGGCGAGGGAAACTATGGCTACACCTTC. Residues: CASSVGPGGEGNYGYTF.

This clone was seen a few times. CDR3 in DNA: TGTGCCAGCAGTTACATGGGAGGGGCCGGCACCGGGGAGCTGTTTTTT. It translates to CASSYMGGAGTGELFF. V usage is TRBV6-6 and J usage is TRBJ2-2; 7 positions match TRBD2. Germline CDR1 MNHNY, CDR2 SVGAGI (reference sequence). The V gene end was trimmed by 2 bases and the J gene end by 4 bases; junction bases not matched to a gene: 7. This CDR3 region has 16 residues.

The chain combines TRBV9 with TRBJ2-5; a weak D match, TRBD2 (6 bases). The V end was cut by 1 base, the J end by 1 base, with 11 bases between. The CDR3 spans 15 residues. CDR1 and CDR2 from the germline V gene are SGDLS and YYNGEE. Written as DNA, the CDR3 is TGTGCCAGCAGCGTATCACCGGGAGCCCAAGAGACCCAGTACTTC. This gives the protein CASSVSPGAQETQYF.

The chain carries TRBV7-9 and TRBJ2-7; D possibly corresponds to TRBD1 (6 bases). The CDR3 is made up of 15 amino acids. Looked up from germline, CDR1 is SEHNR and CDR2 is FQNEAQ (reference sequence). The V end lost 4 bases, the J end lost 2 bases, and 15 bases lay between the germline ends. DNA of the CDR3: TGTGCCAGCAGCTCCACGGACAGAGTGGCCTACGAGCAGTACTTC. It codes for CASSSTDRVAYEQYF.

V gene TRBV13 combines with J gene TRBJ1-2; unclear D gene. The CDR3 has 13 amino acids. Per germline, CDR1 PRHDT and CDR2 FYEKMQ (reference sequence). V was clipped by 6 bases and J by 7 bases, with 15 bases between them. CDR3 in amino acids: CASSIERRGGYTF. The CDR3 nucleotides are TGTGCCAGCAGTATCGAGCGGCGGGGTGGCTACACCTTC.

This rearrangement joins TRBV5-5 to TRBJ2-2; 13 bases match TRBD2. Germline trimming cut 4 bases from V and 5 bases from J; bases unmatched to any gene: 8. CDR3 length: 17 residues. Germline V gene sequence: CDR1 SGHKS, CDR2 YYEKEE (reference sequence). The CDR3 DNA reads TGTGCCAGCAGCCCCCGACTAGCGGGGGGCTTTACCGGGGAGCTGTTTTTT. Residues: CASSPRLAGGFTGELFF.

The chain is built from TRBV30 and TRBJ1-2, with D perhaps matching TRBD1 (6 bases). The CDR3 has 14 residues. Trimming took off 4 bases at V and 2 bases at J, with 14 bases between the two ends. In germline, CDR1 is GTSNPN, CDR2 SVGIG (reference sequence). CDR3: CAWNGGAANYGYTF. The CDR3 DNA is TGTGCCTGGAATGGGGGGGCAGCAAACTATGGCTACACCTTC.

This clone was detected a few times. This chain joins TRBV7-2 and TRBJ1-2; TRBD1 matches at 8 bases. Germline V CDR1 and CDR2: SGHTA, FQGNSA. The trim removed 4 bases at V and 1 base at J, leaving 8 bases unmatched. CDR3 length: 16 amino acids. CDR3 residues: CASSYRGQGVNYGYTF. CDR3 DNA sequence: TGTGCCAGCAGCTACCGCGGACAGGGCGTTAACTATGGCTACACCTTC.

The table lists this clone with a few counts. The chain combines TRBV6-6 with TRBJ1-2; TRBD1 aligns across 7 bases. The CDR3 spans 14 residues. J gave up 8 bases and V 5 bases, and 11 bases lay outside the gene matches. Germline lookup yields CDR1 MNHNY and CDR2 SVGAGI (reference sequence). This CDR3 reads CASSRLPGQCGYTF. CDR3 DNA sequence: TGTGCCAGCAGTCGTCTCCCGGGACAGTGCGGCTACACCTTC.

This clone was counted ten times or more. This chain uses TRBV6-4 with TRBJ2-2; perhaps TRBD1 as D (5 bases). The germline V gene encodes CDR1 MRHNA and CDR2 SNTAGT. The CDR3 loop spans 14 amino acids. Deletions cut 2 bases from V and 5 bases from J, with 9 bases between. The CDR3 loop is CASSDDRETGELFF. The CDR3 nucleotides are TGTGCCAGCAGTGACGACAGAGAGACCGGGGAGCTGTTTTTT.

The genes are TRBV5-4 and TRBJ2-7; the match to TRBD1 covers 7 bases. CDR1 and CDR2 (germline): SGHNT, YYREEE (reference sequence). There are 15 residues in the CDR3. The trim removed 1 base at V and 4 bases at J, leaving 8 bases unmatched. The CDR3 protein is CASSLNRGLAYEQYF. In DNA form, the CDR3 reads TGTGCCAGCAGCTTGAACAGGGGCTTAGCGTACGAGCAGTACTTC.

The V call is TRBV11-3, the J call TRBJ2-1; 7 bases align to TRBD2. V lost 8 bases to trimming and J lost 7 bases; unmatched junction nucleotides: 2. In germline, CDR1 is SGHNT, CDR2 YENEEA. The CDR3 has 11 amino acids. The CDR3 nucleotides are TGTGCCAGCGGGACTACTAATGAGCAGTTCTTC. It encodes CASGTTNEQFF.

This rearrangement joins TRBV30 to TRBJ2-3, with D unresolved. V was trimmed by 0 bases and J by 2 bases, leaving 9 bases between them. Germline V gene lookup returns CDR1 GTSNPN and CDR2 SVGIG (reference sequence). The CDR3 spans 14 residues. The CDR3, as DNA: TGTGCCTGGAGTGTACAGTTAAACACAGATACGCAGTATTTT. Translated: CAWSVQLNTDTQYF.